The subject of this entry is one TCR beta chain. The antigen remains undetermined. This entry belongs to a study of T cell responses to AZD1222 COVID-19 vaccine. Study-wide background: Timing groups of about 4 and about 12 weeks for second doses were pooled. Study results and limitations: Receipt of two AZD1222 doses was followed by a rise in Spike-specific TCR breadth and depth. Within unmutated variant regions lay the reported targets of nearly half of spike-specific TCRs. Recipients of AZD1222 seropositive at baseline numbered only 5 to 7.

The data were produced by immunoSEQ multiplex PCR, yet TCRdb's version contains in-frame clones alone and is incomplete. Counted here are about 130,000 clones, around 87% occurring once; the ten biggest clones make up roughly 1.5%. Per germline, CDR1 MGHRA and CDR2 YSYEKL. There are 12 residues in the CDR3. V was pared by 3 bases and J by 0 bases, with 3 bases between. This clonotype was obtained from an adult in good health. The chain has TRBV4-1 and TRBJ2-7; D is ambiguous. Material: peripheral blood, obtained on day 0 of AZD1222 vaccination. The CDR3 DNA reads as TGCGCCAGCAGCCATAACTCCTACGAGCAGTACTTC. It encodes CASSHNSYEQYF.